The present TCR beta chain was sequenced within a study of T-cell memory formation after mild COVID-19. Study results and limitations: Researchers report contracting CD4+ clones mostly in CM and EM, with CD8+ clones in EMRA.

MiXCR, applied by TCRdb to the 5' RACE reads, yields one record per CDR3 protein. Among about 500,000 distinct CDR3 sequences listed, about 20% were seen once. On this clonotype: The antigen remains unidentified.

The length of the CDR3 is 13 residues. The germline CDR1 and CDR2 sequences are SGHDT and YYEEEE. With 4 bases clipped from V and 5 bases from J, the junction kept 4 bases outside the gene matches. The specimen sequenced was PBMCs or a T cell subset sorted from them (not recorded which). The chain combines TRBV5-6 with TRBJ2-5; 8 positions agree with TRBD2. The clonotype was recovered from an adult woman who had mild COVID-19 (a few samples of this study predate the infection). Cell type and time point are not known. This chain's CDR3 is CASSAGLVETQYF. In DNA form, the CDR3 reads TGTGCCAGCAGCGCGGGACTAGTCGAGACCCAGTACTTC.